These T cell receptor beta chains were read from a single sample in a study of blood T cell repertoires in COVID-19. TCRdb's copy holds only in-frame clones and misses some; the assay was immunoSEQ multiplex PCR. The sample lists a few hundred thousand clones, about 83% seen once, with less than 7% in the top ten. What was sequenced was PBMCs or T cells enriched from blood (not recorded which). These receptor sequences come from a woman in her thirties or forties who had recovered from COVID-19. Both conserved end residues are part of each CDR3. Each record gives: V gene, J gene, D gene, clone size, CDR3 protein, CDR3 DNA. D genes are given only for firm matches. Clone size is not always given. Where it is, it says once, few, many or a class for expanded clones.

TRBV28	TRBJ2-7	.	.	CATTGKDGTYEQYF	TGTGCCACCACGGGGAAGGACGGAACCTACGAGCAGTACTTC
TRBV5-1	TRBJ2-6	TRBD1	.	CASSLVSGQGFSGANVLTF	TGCGCCAGCAGCTTGGTCTCGGGACAGGGATTCTCTGGGGCCAACGTCCTGACTTTC
TRBV29-1	TRBJ1-3	TRBD1	.	CSVEFLDRASGNTIYF	TGCAGCGTCGAATTCTTGGACAGGGCCTCTGGAAACACCATATATTTT
TRBV3-1/TRBV3-2	TRBJ2-2	.	once	CASSSPRFRPKGDTGELFF	TGTGCCAGCAGCTCACCAAGGTTTCGGCCCAAGGGGGACACCGGGGAGCTGTTTTTT
TRBV5-5	TRBJ1-5	.	.	CASSHTQSGGSQPQHF	TGTGCCAGCAGCCACACCCAATCTGGGGGGAGTCAGCCCCAGCATTTT
TRBV7-9	TRBJ1-1	.	.	CASSLPGSNTEAFF	TGTGCCAGCAGCTTACCAGGGTCGAACACTGAAGCTTTCTTT
TRBV27	TRBJ1-6	.	once	CASSFGGGGSPLHF	TGTGCCAGCAGCTTCGGGGGTGGAGGTTCACCCCTCCACTTT
TRBV7-9	TRBJ1-1	.	.	CASSAEWNTEAFF	TGTGCCAGCAGCGCCGAGTGGAACACTGAAGCTTTCTTT
TRBV19	TRBJ2-1	.	once	CASRLRDFRKYEQFF	TGTGCCAGTCGGTTGAGGGACTTTCGAAAGTATGAGCAGTTCTTC
TRBV28	TRBJ2-3	TRBD1	.	CASSYRGPSDTQYF	TGTGCCAGCAGTTACAGGGGGCCGTCAGATACGCAGTATTTT
TRBV27	TRBJ2-3	TRBD1	.	CASSPGTGQNTQYF	TGTGCCAGCAGTCCCGGGACAGGGCAAAATACGCAGTATTTT
TRBV5-5	TRBJ2-2	TRBD2	.	CASSPRTSGNTGELFF	TGTGCCAGCAGCCCACGGACTAGCGGGAACACCGGGGAGCTGTTTTTT
TRBV5-6	TRBJ1-4	.	.	CASSFGQRGRELFF	TGTGCCAGCAGCTTCGGACAGCGCGGAAGAGAACTGTTTTTT
TRBV11-2	TRBJ2-3	.	.	CASSQQADTQYF	TGTGCCAGCAGCCAGCAGGCAGATACGCAGTATTTT
TRBV5-6	TRBJ2-5	.	many	CASSLGGGGETQYF	TGTGCCAGCAGCTTGGGTGGAGGGGGCGAGACCCAGTACTTC
TRBV30	TRBJ1-5	.	.	CAWNRGNQPQHF	TGTGCCTGGAACAGGGGCAATCAGCCCCAGCATTTT
TRBV28	TRBJ1-3	.	.	CASGRGGVSGNTIYF	TGTGCCAGCGGTCGGGGAGGGGTATCTGGAAACACCATATATTTT
TRBV6-5	TRBJ1-5	TRBD1	.	CASRGQGRRQPQHF	TGTGCCAGCAGGGGACAGGGGAGGAGACAGCCCCAGCATTTT
TRBV7-9	TRBJ2-2	.	.	CASSTYTGELFF	TGTGCCAGCAGCACATACACCGGGGAGCTGTTTTTT
TRBV18	TRBJ2-2	.	.	CASSPYSYTGELFF	TGTGCCAGCTCACCCTACAGCTACACCGGGGAGCTGTTTTTT
TRBV7-9	TRBJ1-1	.	.	CASSSRQAKSWNTEAFF	TGTGCCAGCAGCTCCCGACAGGCTAAGTCCTGGAACACTGAAGCTTTCTTT
TRBV29-1	TRBJ2-3	TRBD2	.	CSVPGLAGGRADTQYF	TGCAGCGTTCCGGGGCTAGCGGGAGGGAGAGCAGATACGCAGTATTTT
TRBV9	TRBJ2-2	TRBD2	.	CASSLAGGTGELFF	TGTGCCAGCAGTCTAGCGGGAGGAACCGGGGAGCTGTTTTTT
TRBV6-5	TRBJ2-3	.	.	CASSLGGGTQYF	TGTGCCAGCAGTCTTGGGGGCGGTACGCAGTATTTT
TRBV9	TRBJ1-4	.	.	CASSVTGSDEKLFF	TGTGCCAGCAGCGTCACAGGGTCTGATGAAAAACTGTTTTTT
TRBV7-8	TRBJ1-4	TRBD1	.	CASSSTGGAGEKLFF	TGTGCCAGCAGCTCAACAGGGGGCGCGGGTGAAAAACTGTTTTTT
TRBV12-2	TRBJ2-7	.	.	CASRLAVYGRSYEQYF	TGTGCAAGTCGCTTAGCGGTGTACGGGAGGTCCTACGAGCAGTACTTC
TRBV7-2	TRBJ1-1	TRBD1	.	CASSRNPGGTEAFF	TGTGCCAGCAGCCGTAACCCAGGGGGGACTGAAGCTTTCTTT
TRBV4-3	TRBJ1-2	.	once	CASSQDGGGENYGYTF	TGCGCCAGCAGCCAAGATGGCGGGGGAGAAAACTATGGCTACACCTTC
TRBV5-1	TRBJ2-1	.	.	CASSFSGSRSYNEQFF	TGCGCCAGCAGCTTTTCTGGGAGTAGGTCCTACAATGAGCAGTTCTTC
TRBV7-3	TRBJ2-1	.	.	CASSRGSEAYNEQFF	TGTGCCAGCAGTCGGGGGTCCGAAGCTTACAATGAGCAGTTCTTC
TRBV20-1	TRBJ1-1	.	few	CSARGGDEAFF	TGCAGTGCTAGAGGCGGGGATGAAGCTTTCTTT
TRBV30	TRBJ2-2	TRBD1	.	CAWRGRGRPGGELFF	TGTGCCTGGAGGGGAAGGGGGCGCCCGGGCGGGGAGCTGTTTTTT
TRBV10-3	TRBJ1-1	TRBD1	.	CAISEPGQGVTEAFF	TGTGCCATCAGTGAGCCGGGACAGGGGGTTACTGAAGCTTTCTTT
TRBV5-1	TRBJ1-2	.	.	CASRPQFTQVYGYTF	TGCGCCAGCAGGCCTCAGTTTACCCAGGTCTATGGCTACACCTTC
TRBV10-3	TRBJ2-3	TRBD2	.	CAISRGRLAGDPTDTQYF	TGTGCCATCAGCAGGGGCCGACTAGCGGGAGACCCCACAGATACGCAGTATTTT
TRBV5-6	TRBJ1-1	.	.	CASSLDSLNTEAFF	TGTGCCAGCAGCTTGGACAGCCTGAACACTGAAGCTTTCTTT
TRBV2	TRBJ1-6	TRBD1	.	CASSEALGQSNSPLHF	TGTGCCAGCAGTGAAGCGCTGGGACAGTCCAATTCACCCCTCCACTTT
TRBV28	TRBJ2-3	TRBD2	.	CATRMAGGPRSDTQYF	TGTGCCACCCGAATGGCGGGAGGGCCCCGGTCAGATACGCAGTATTTT
TRBV7-9	TRBJ1-1	.	.	CASSPFSGGNTEAFF	TGTGCCAGCAGCCCGTTTTCGGGGGGCAACACTGAAGCTTTCTTT
TRBV3-1/TRBV3-2	TRBJ2-1	TRBD2	.	CASSQVGTSGRSEQFF	TGTGCCAGCAGCCAAGTGGGGACTAGCGGGAGAAGTGAGCAGTTCTTC
TRBV29-1	TRBJ2-5	.	.	CSVRRAQETQYF	TGCAGCGTCCGGAGGGCCCAAGAGACCCAGTACTTC
TRBV18	TRBJ1-3	TRBD1	.	CASSPGQGAIGNTIYF	TGTGCCAGCTCACCCGGACAGGGGGCGATAGGAAACACCATATATTTT
TRBV25-1	TRBJ1-2	.	.	CASSEPGYGYTF	TGTGCCAGCAGTGAGCCCGGCTATGGCTACACCTTC
TRBV2	TRBJ1-5	.	once	CASSQDDQPQHF	TGTGCCAGCAGTCAGGATGATCAGCCCCAGCATTTT